This TCR beta chain was documented in a study of T cells in Graves' hyperthyroidism and ophthalmopathy. This clonotype was seen repeatedly, ten times or more. Amplified TCR beta CDR3 regions came from RNA transcripts. During a first-round RT-PCR of the TCR CDR3, the HTBI primer set was used. MiXCR was run by TCRdb on the multiplex PCR reads, yielding one entry per CDR3 protein. The table lists a few hundred thousand distinct CDR3 sequences, roughly 15% of them singletons. The CDR3 covers 16 residues. Germline V gene sequence: CDR1 MGHRA, CDR2 YSYEKL. Trimming took 1 base from V and 2 from J, leaving 13 bases between them. A NOSPECS grade of at least 4, a Clinical Activity Score of at least 3 and duration under 3 months were recorded in ophthalmopathy patients.

The receptor was derived from a woman aged 30 to 39 with Graves' ophthalmopathy. The sample consisted of blood. The chain uses TRBV4-1 and TRBJ2-3; no reliable D call. The CDR3 loop reads CASSQGVAQATDTQYF. As DNA, the CDR3 is TGCGCCAGCAGCCAAGGGGTCGCCCAAGCCACAGATACGCAGTATTTT.